These T cell receptor beta chains were read from a single sample in a study of shared clonotypes between healthy human individuals. Here immunoSEQ multiplex PCR was the method, and the copy in TCRdb shows in-frame clones only, minus some. The sample lists 550,000 to 750,000 clones, around 95% seen once, with around 0.11% in the top ten. Sequenced input: naive CD8+ T cells sorted from blood. Receptors originate from a woman younger than 45 in good health. Both conserved end residues are part of each CDR3. D genes are given only for firm matches.

>.|TRBJ1-1|14|TRBV25-1
TGTGCCAGCAGTGGAGGGCGGGCGGGCACTGAAGCTTTCTTT
CASSGGRAGTEAFF
>.|TRBJ2-7|10|TRBV2
TGTGCCAGCAGGGGAACCGAGCAGTACTTC
CASRGTEQYF
>.|TRBJ2-3|13|TRBV29-1
TGCAGCCTTCCCGGAGGGTGGGGGGATACGCAGTATTTT
CSLPGGWGDTQYF
>.|TRBJ1-2|11|TRBV25-1
TGTGCCACTCGCTGGGGGTTTAGCTACACCTTC
CATRWGFSYTF
>.|TRBJ1-1|15|TRBV10-3
TGTGCCATCAGTGAGCCCGGGACGGGGAACACTGAAGCTTTCTTT
CAISEPGTGNTEAFF
>TRBD2|TRBJ2-7|15|TRBV27
TGTGCCAGCAGTTTCACGACTAGCGGGAGTTACGAGCAGTACTTC
CASSFTTSGSYEQYF
>.|TRBJ1-5|15|TRBV7-8
TGTGCCAGCAGCACACATCGGGTTCGGGGTCAGCCCCAGCATTTT
CASSTHRVRGQPQHF
>.|TRBJ1-1|15|TRBV5-6
TGTGCCAGCAGCTTGGTACGGGGGGGGTTCACTGAAGCTTTCTTT
CASSLVRGGFTEAFF
>TRBD1|TRBJ2-1|17|TRBV5-6
TGTGCCAGCAGCTTCTCTCCCCGGGACAGGGGTTACAATGAGCAGTTCTTC
CASSFSPRDRGYNEQFF
>TRBD1|TRBJ2-7|16|TRBV5-1
TGCGCCAGCAGGGTAGGGACAGGGGCACTCACCGACGAGCAGTACTTC
CASRVGTGALTDEQYF
>.|TRBJ2-1|13|TRBV19
TGTGCCAGTAGTATAGTCGAGGGAGATGAGCAGTTCTTC
CASSIVEGDEQFF
>.|TRBJ1-1|17|TRBV29-1
TGCAGCGTTGGGCCCGGGCAGGGAGGCCCAATGAACACTGAAGCTTTCTTT
CSVGPGQGGPMNTEAFF
>.|TRBJ1-2|15|TRBV28
TGTGCCAGCAGTTTATCTGGGGGGACCAACTATGGCTACACCTTC
CASSLSGGTNYGYTF
>TRBD1|TRBJ2-7|15|TRBV28
TGTGCCAGCAAACTCGACAGGGACAACTCCTACGAGCAGTACTTC
CASKLDRDNSYEQYF
>TRBD2|TRBJ2-1|16|TRBV9
TGTGCCAGCAGCGTAGCTACGGGAGGGCCGGGGGATGAGCAGTTCTTC
CASSVATGGPGDEQFF
>.|TRBJ2-7|10|TRBV5-8
TGTGCCAGCAGCCCTTACGAGCAGTACTTC
CASSPYEQYF
>TRBD1|TRBJ1-2|13|TRBV13
TGTGCCAGCAGCACACAGGGGGCCTCTGGCTACACCTTC
CASSTQGASGYTF
>.|TRBJ2-7|11|TRBV20-1
TGCAGTGCTCGCAGTTCCTACGAGCAGTACTTC
CSARSSYEQYF
>.|TRBJ2-1|14|TRBV4-1
TGCGCCAGCAGCTTCCGGGTCCCGGAAAATGAGCAGTTCTTC
CASSFRVPENEQFF
>.|TRBJ1-1|15|TRBV6-5
TGTGCCAGCAGTTACGGGTACAGGGTTAGGACTGAAGCTTTCTTT
CASSYGYRVRTEAFF
>TRBD2|TRBJ2-7|13|TRBV19
TGTGCCAGTGGGGGGGGAGATCTCTACGAGCAGTACTTC
CASGGGDLYEQYF
>TRBD1|TRBJ2-2|18|TRBV15
TGTGCCACCAGCAGAGTCCCCTCAGGGACAGTACTCACCGGGGAGCTGTTTTTT
CATSRVPSGTVLTGELFF